The sequence of this T cell receptor (beta chain) was determined in a study of CD8 T cells in ankylosing spondylitis. TCRdb reprocessed the 5' RACE reads via MiXCR and lists one record per CDR3 protein. Here the sample spans over 400,000 distinct CDR3 sequences, 20% to 30% being singletons. The table lists this clonotype with a few counts. As yet, its antigen is unknown. General observations from the study: Ankylosing spondylitis blood appeared to carry a characteristic TCR beta motif of several highly homologous variants.

The sequence was collected from a male donor with ankylosing spondylitis. Sequenced: blood, either unsorted or a sorted T cell fraction (not recorded which).

This CDR3 reads CSAIDRNTEAFF. The CDR3 nucleotides read TGCAGTGCCATCGACAGGAACACTGAAGCTTTCTTT. The chain recombines TRBV20-1 with TRBJ1-1; maybe TRBD1 (5 bases). V dropped 6 bases and J dropped 1 base, with 9 bases sitting between them. This CDR3 is built from 12 residues. CDR1 is DFQATT and CDR2 is SNEGSKA in the germline V gene (reference sequence).